This TCR beta chain was profiled in a study of blood T cell repertoires in COVID-19. Study-wide background: The study drew acute and convalescent COVID-19 samples from the United States, Italy and Spain. From T cells, B-cell-depleted T cells, or PBMCs came the material, which was cDNA or gDNA.

From germline, CDR1 is MNHEY and CDR2 SMNVEV (reference sequence). The CDR3 has 15 residues. The ends were cut back, 6 bases at V and 0 bases at J, with 11 bases in the middle. Study processing details: How many nucleated cells were present was estimated from reference gene primer amplification. TCRdb's table, derived via immunoSEQ multiplex PCR, lists solely in-frame clones and lacks some. The D gene and trimming were derived from the DNA, and the V and J assignments and clone size from that table. The sample carries about 46,000 clones, roughly 88% recorded once. This TCR was sampled from a human donor in a cohort sampled during active COVID-19. The donor label of this sample is uncertain. J is TRBJ2-2 and V is TRBV27; tentatively, D is TRBD1 (5 bases). The sequencing sample was made of peripheral blood. In DNA form, the CDR3 reads TGTGCCAGCAGCCGAGACAGCGCGAACACCGGGGAGCTGTTTTTT. It translates to CASSRDSANTGELFF.